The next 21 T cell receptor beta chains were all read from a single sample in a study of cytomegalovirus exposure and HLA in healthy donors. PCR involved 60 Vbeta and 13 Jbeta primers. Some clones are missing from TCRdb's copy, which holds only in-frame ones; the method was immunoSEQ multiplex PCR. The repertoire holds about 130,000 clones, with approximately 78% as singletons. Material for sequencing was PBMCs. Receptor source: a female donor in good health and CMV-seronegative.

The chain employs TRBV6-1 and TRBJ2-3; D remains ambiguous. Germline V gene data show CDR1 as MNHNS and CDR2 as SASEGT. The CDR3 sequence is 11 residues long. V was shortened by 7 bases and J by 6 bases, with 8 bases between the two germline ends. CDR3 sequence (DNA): TGTGCCAGCACGCGGTGGGATACGCAGTATTTT. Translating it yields CASTRWDTQYF.

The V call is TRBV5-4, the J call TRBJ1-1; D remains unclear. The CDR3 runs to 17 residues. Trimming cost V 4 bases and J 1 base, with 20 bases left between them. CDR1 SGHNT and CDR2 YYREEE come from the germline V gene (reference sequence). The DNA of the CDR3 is TGTGCCAGCAGCCCAGATTCGGACGGGAGGAAGAACACTGAAGCTTTCTTT. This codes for CASSPDSDGRKNTEAFF.

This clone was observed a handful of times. The CDR3, as DNA: TGTGCCAGCAGGCGCAGGGGATCGAACGAGCAGTTCTTC. It translates to CASRRRGSNEQFF. The J gene is TRBJ2-1, the V gene TRBV7-2; tentative D call: TRBD1 (6 bases). Trimming removed 6 bases from V and 10 bases from J, with 16 bases in between. The CDR3 consists of 13 residues. CDR1 is SGHTA and CDR2 is FQGNSA in the germline V gene. The full variable domain, completed using reference TRBV7-2 and TRBJ2-1, is GAGVSQSPSNKVTEKGKDVELRCDPISGHTALYWYRQSLGQGLEFLIYFQGNSAPDKSGLPSDRFSAERTGGSVSTLTIQRTQQEDSAVYLCASRRRGSNEQFFGPGTRLTVL.

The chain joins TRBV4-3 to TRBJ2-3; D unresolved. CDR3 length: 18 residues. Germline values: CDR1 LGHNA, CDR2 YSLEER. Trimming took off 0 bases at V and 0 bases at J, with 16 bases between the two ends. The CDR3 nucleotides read TGCGCCAGCAGCCAAGATCCAGCGAGACCCTCTAGCACAGATACGCAGTATTTT. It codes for CASSQDPARPSSTDTQYF.

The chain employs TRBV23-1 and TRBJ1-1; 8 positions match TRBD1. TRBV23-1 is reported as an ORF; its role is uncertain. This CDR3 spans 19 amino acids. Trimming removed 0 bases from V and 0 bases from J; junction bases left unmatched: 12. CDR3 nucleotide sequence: TGCGCCAGCAGTCAATCCCCTTGTCCCGGGACAGGCCTGAACACTGAAGCTTTCTTT. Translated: CASSQSPCPGTGLNTEAFF.

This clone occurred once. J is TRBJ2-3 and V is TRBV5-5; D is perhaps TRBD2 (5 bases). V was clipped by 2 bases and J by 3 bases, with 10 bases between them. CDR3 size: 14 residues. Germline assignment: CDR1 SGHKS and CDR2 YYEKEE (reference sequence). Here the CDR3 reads CASSFPGSTDTQYF. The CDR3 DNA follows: TGTGCCAGCAGCTTCCCGGGATCTACAGATACGCAGTATTTT.

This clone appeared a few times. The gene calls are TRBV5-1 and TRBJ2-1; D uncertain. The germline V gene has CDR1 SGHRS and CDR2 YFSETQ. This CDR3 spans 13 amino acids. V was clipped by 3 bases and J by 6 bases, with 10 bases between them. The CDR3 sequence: CASSSEPSNEQFF. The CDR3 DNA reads TGCGCCAGCAGCTCCGAGCCTAGCAATGAGCAGTTCTTC.

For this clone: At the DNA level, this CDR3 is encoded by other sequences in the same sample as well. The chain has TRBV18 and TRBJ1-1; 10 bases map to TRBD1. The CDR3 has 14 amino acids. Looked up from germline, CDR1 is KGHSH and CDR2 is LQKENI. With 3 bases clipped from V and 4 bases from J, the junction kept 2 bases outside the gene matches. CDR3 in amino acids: CASSPGQGITEAFF. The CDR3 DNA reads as TGTGCCAGCTCACCGGGACAGGGGATCACTGAAGCTTTCTTT.

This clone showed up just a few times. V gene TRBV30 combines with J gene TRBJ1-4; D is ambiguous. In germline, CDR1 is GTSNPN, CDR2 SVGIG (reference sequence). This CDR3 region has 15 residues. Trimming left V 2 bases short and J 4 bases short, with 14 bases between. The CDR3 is CAWSNRAGNNEKLFF. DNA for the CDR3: TGTGCCTGGAGTAATCGGGCGGGGAATAATGAAAAACTGTTTTTT.

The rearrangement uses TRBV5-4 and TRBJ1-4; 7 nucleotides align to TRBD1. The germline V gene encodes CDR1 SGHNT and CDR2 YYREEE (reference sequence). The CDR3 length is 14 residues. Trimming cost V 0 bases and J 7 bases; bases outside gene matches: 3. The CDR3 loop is CASSLDRGSEKLFF. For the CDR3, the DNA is TGTGCCAGCAGCTTGGACAGGGGTAGTGAAAAACTGTTTTTT.

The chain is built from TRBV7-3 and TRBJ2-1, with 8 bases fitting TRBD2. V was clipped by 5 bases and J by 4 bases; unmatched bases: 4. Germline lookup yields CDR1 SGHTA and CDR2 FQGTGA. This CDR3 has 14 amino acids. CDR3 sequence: CASSATSGYNEQFF. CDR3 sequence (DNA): TGTGCCAGCAGCGCCACTAGCGGTTACAATGAGCAGTTCTTC.

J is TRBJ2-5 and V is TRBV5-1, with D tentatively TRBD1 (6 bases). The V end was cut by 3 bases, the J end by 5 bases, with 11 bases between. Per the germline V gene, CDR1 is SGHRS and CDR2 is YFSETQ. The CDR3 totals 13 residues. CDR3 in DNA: TGCGCCAGCAGCTCCGGACAGTACGAGACCCAGTACTTC. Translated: CASSSGQYETQYF.

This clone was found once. The CDR3 region is CASSATSFNNEQFF. In DNA, the CDR3 is TGTGCCAGCAGTGCGACTAGCTTTAACAATGAGCAGTTCTTC. This chain connects TRBV2 to TRBJ2-1, with 7 bases fitting TRBD2. CDR3 length equals 14 residues. Germline CDR1 reads SNHLY; CDR2 reads FYNNEI. Trimming took 4 bases from V and 5 from J; bases not matched to a gene: 5.

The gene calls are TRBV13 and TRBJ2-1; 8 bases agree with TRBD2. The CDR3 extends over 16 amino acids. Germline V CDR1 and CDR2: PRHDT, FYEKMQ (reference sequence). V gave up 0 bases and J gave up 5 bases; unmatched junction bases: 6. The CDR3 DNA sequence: TGTGCCAGCAGCTTAGGTTGGCGGGAGGACCACAATGAGCAGTTCTTC. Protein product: CASSLGWREDHNEQFF.

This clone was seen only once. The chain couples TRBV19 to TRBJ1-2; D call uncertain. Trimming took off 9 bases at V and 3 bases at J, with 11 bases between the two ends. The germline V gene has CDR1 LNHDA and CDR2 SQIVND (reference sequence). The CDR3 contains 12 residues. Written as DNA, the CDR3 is TGTGCCAGCCTCTTAAGCGACTATGGCTACACCTTC. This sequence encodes CASLLSDYGYTF.

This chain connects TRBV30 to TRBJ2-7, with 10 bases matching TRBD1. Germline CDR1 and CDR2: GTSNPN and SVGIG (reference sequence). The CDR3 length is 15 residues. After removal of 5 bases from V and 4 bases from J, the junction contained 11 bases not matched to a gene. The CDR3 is CAWEEPGTGVYEQYF. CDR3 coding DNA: TGTGCCTGGGAAGAGCCTGGGACAGGGGTGTACGAGCAGTACTTC.

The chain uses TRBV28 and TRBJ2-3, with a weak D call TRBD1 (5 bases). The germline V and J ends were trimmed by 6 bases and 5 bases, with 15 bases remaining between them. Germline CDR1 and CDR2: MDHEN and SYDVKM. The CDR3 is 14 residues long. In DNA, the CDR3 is TGTGCCAGCAGCACCTCATATAGGGGAGATACGCAGTATTTT. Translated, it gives CASSTSYRGDTQYF.

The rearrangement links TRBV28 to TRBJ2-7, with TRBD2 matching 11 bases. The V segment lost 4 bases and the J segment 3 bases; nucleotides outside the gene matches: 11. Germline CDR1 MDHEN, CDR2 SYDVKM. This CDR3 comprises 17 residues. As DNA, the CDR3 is TGTGCCAGCAGTTCAGGACTAGCGGGCCCGTTAGTCTACGAGCAGTACTTC. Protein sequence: CASSSGLAGPLVYEQYF.

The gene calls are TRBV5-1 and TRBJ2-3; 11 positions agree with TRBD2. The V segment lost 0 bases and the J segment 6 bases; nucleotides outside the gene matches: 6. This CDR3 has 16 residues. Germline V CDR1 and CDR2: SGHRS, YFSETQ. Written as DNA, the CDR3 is TGCGCCAGCAGCTTGGCACTAGCGGGAGTACCCGATACGCAGTATTTT. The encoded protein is CASSLALAGVPDTQYF.

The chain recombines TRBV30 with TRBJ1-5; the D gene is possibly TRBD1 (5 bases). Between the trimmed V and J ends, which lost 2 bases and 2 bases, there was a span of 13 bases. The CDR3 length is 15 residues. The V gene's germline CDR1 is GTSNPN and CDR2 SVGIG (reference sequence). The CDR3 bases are TGTGCCTGGAGTCGGGGGGAGGGAGGCAATCAGCCCCAGCATTTT. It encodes CAWSRGEGGNQPQHF.

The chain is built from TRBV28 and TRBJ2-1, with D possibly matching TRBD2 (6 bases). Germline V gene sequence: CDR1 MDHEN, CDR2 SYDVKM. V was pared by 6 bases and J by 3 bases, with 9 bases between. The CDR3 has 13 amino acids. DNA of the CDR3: TGTGCCAGCAGCCCGACTAGCTACAATGAGCAGTTCTTC. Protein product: CASSPTSYNEQFF.